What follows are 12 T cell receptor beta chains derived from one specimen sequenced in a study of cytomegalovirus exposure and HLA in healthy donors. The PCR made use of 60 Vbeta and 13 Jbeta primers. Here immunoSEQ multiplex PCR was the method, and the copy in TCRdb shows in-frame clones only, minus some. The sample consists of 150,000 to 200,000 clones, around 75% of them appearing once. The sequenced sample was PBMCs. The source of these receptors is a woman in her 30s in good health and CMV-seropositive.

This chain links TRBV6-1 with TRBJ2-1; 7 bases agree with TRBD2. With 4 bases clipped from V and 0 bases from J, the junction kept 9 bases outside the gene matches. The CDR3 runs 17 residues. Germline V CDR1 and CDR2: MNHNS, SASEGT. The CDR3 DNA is TGTGCCAGCAGTGGATCTAGCGGCATCAGCTCCTACAATGAGCAGTTCTTC. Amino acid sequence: CASSGSSGISSYNEQFF.

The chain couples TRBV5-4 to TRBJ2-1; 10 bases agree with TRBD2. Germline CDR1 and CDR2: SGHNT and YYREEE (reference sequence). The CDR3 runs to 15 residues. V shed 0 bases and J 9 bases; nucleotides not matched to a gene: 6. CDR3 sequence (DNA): TGTGCCAGCAGCTTGGCAGCGGGGGGGCCCGGTGAGCAGTTCTTC. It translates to CASSLAAGGPGEQFF.

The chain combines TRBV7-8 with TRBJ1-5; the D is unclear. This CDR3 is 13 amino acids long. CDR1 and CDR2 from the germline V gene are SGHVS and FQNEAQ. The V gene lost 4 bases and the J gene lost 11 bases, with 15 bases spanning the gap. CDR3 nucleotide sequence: TGTGCCAGCAGCTCCTCCTCTTCAACGGCCCAGCATTTT. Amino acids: CASSSSSSTAQHF.

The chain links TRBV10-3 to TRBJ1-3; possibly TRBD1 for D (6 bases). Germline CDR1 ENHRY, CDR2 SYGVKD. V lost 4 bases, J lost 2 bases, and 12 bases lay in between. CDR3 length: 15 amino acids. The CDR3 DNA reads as TGTGCCATCAGTGGACAGGTAGAACCTGGAAACACCATATATTTT. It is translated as CAISGQVEPGNTIYF.

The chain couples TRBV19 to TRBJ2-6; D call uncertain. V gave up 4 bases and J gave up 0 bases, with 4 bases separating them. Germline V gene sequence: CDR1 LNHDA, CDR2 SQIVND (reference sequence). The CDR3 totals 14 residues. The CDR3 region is CASSKPSGANVLTF. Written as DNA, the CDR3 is TGTGCCAGTAGTAAGCCCTCTGGGGCCAACGTCCTGACTTTC.

The CDR3: CASSSGQGVGEQYF. CDR3 DNA: TGTGCCAGCAGCTCGGGACAGGGGGTAGGAGAGCAGTACTTC. The chain couples TRBV5-4 to TRBJ2-7, with TRBD1 matching over 11 bases. Germline V CDR1 and CDR2: SGHNT, YYREEE (reference sequence). The CDR3 has 14 residues. V was pared by 3 bases and J by 7 bases, with 6 bases of the junction left unmatched.

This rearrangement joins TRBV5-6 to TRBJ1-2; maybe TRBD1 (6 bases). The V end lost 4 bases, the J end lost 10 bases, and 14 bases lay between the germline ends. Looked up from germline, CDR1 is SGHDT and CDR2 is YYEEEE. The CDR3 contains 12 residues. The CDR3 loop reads CASSIGTRIYTF. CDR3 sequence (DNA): TGTGCCAGCAGCATAGGGACACGGATCTACACCTTC.

The CDR3 sequence: CASSLEGEEQFF. The DNA of the CDR3 is TGTGCCAGCAGCCTCGAAGGGGAAGAGCAGTTCTTC. This rearrangement joins TRBV7-9 to TRBJ2-1; weak D call: TRBD1 (5 bases). CDR1 is SEHNR, CDR2 FQNEAQ, per germline (reference sequence). The CDR3 has 12 amino acids. The V and J ends lost 5 bases and 10 bases respectively, with 12 bases between them.

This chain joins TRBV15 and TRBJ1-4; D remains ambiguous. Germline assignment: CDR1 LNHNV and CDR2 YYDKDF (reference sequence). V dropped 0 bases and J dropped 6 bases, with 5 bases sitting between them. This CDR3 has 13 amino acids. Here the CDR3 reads CATSRDTDEKLFF. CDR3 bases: TGTGCCACCAGCAGAGATACGGATGAAAAACTGTTTTTT.

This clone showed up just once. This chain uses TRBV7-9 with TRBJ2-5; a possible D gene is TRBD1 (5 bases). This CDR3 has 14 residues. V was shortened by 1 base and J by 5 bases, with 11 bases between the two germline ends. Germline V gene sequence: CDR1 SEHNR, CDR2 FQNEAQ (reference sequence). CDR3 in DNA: TGTGCCAGCAGCTTAGATCAGGGTATGGAGACCCAGTACTTC. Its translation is CASSLDQGMETQYF.

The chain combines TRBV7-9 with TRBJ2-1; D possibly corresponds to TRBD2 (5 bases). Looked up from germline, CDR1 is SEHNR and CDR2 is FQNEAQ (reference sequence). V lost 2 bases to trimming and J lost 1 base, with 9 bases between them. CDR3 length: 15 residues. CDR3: CASSLLGESYNEQFF. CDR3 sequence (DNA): TGTGCCAGCAGCTTACTTGGGGAGTCCTACAATGAGCAGTTCTTC.

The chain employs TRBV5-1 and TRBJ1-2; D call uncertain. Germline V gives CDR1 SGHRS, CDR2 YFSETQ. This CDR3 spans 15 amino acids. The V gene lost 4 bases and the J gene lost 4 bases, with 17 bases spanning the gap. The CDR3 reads CASSREGDPRYGYTF. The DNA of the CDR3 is TGCGCCAGCAGCCGGGAAGGTGATCCCCGCTATGGCTACACCTTC.